This T cell receptor (beta chain) was documented in a study of T cells in Graves' hyperthyroidism and ophthalmopathy. The CDR3 regions of TCR beta were amplified from RNA transcripts. The primer set for the first-round RT-PCR of the TCR CDR3 was HTBI. TCRdb passed the multiplex PCR reads through MiXCR, listing each CDR3 protein once. Among fewer than 450,000 distinct CDR3 sequences listed, approximately 17% were seen once. This clonotype was detected ten times or more. Antigen: not known. Study findings and constraints: Researchers report that a 13 V-J model separated ophthalmopathy from stable hyperthyroidism.

Diagnoses were established using clinical symptoms, serum thyroxine and TRAb, thyroid ultrasound and orbital computed tomography. The germline CDR1 and CDR2 sequences are LGHDT and YNNKEL (reference sequence). Germline trimming cut 0 bases from V and 5 bases from J; bases unmatched to any gene: 3. The CDR3 spans 14 residues. The sequenced sample was blood. This chain joins TRBV3-1 and TRBJ2-5; 7 bases align to TRBD2. This sequence originates from a woman aged 25 to 39 with Graves' hyperthyroidism that later progressed to Graves' ophthalmopathy. The CDR3, as DNA: TGTGCCAGCAGCCAAGATTGGGGGGGGGAGACCCAGTACTTC. Amino acids: CASSQDWGGETQYF.